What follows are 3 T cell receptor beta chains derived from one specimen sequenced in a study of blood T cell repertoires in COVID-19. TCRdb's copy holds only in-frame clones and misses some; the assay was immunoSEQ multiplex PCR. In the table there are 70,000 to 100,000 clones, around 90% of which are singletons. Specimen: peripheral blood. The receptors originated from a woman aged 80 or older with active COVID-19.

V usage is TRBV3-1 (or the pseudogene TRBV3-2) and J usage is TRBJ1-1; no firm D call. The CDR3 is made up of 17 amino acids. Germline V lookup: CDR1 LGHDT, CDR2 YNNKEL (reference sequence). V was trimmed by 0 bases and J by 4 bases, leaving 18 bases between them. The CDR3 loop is CASSQDRARTRGTEAFF. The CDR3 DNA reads TGTGCCAGCAGCCAAGACCGGGCCCGAACTCGGGGCACTGAAGCTTTCTTT.

CDR3 DNA: TGTGCCATCAGTGAGTCGAGCGATTCGGGCTACGAGCAGTACTTC. Residues: CAISESSDSGYEQYF. This chain joins TRBV10-3 and TRBJ2-7; D uncertain. Looked up from germline, CDR1 is ENHRY and CDR2 is SYGVKD. Deletions cut 0 bases from V and 3 bases from J, with 12 bases between. This CDR3 region has 15 residues.

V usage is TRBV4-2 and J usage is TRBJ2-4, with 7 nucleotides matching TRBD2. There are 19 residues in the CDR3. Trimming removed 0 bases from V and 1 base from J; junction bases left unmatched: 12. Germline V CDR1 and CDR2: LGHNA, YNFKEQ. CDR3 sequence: CASSQEVRGGSAAKNIQYF. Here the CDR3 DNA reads TGTGCCAGCAGCCAAGAGGTACGGGGCGGGAGCGCGGCCAAAAACATTCAGTACTTC.